The T cell receptor (beta chain) under discussion was sequenced for a study of cytomegalovirus exposure and HLA in healthy donors. The germline V gene encodes CDR1 KGHSH and CDR2 LQKENI. This CDR3 region has 15 residues. V trimming: 3 bases; J trimming: 0 bases; junction bases outside the gene matches: 4. Here immunoSEQ multiplex PCR was the method, and the copy in TCRdb shows in-frame clones only, minus some. The sample holds 130,000 to 150,000 clones, approximately 90% seen once. The rearrangement links TRBV18 to TRBJ1-2, with TRBD1 identical over 7 bases. The specimen sequenced was PBMCs. This TCR derives from a woman under 40 in good health and CMV-seropositive. The CDR3 spells CASSPGQSPNYGYTF. CDR3 sequence (DNA): TGTGCCAGCTCACCGGGACAGAGTCCTAACTATGGCTACACCTTC.